The rows below give T cell receptor beta chains drawn from one sample of a study of blood T cell repertoires in COVID-19. The protocol was immunoSEQ multiplex PCR, while the TCRdb copy is restricted to in-frame clones and leaves out a portion. The repertoire holds 55,000 to 90,000 clones, with around 86% as singletons. The sequenced sample consisted of peripheral blood. The receptor source for this set is a man aged 65-85 years with active COVID-19. CDR3s include the opening cysteine and the closing phenylalanine or tryptophan. A D gene is named only where the DNA matches it firmly. For some rows the clone size is stated as once, few or many, or as a class when expanded; others skip it.

D,J,V,size,DNA,CDR3
.,TRBJ1-2,TRBV4-3,.,TGCGCCAGCAGCCCCGACGGGGGAGCCAACTATGGCTACACCTTC,CASSPDGGANYGYTF
.,TRBJ1-2,TRBV5-1,.,TGCGCCAGCAGCCCCAACGCACCGGGGGACTATGGCTACACCTTC,CASSPNAPGDYGYTF
.,TRBJ1-3,TRBV2,.,TGTGCCAGCAGTGAAGGGGACATTAGAAACACCATATATTTT,CASSEGDIRNTIYF
TRBD2,TRBJ2-1,TRBV11-3,.,TGTGCCAGCAGCCCCCGCCGGGGGCGGGAGGGGGACAATGAGCAGTTCTTC,CASSPRRGREGDNEQFF
TRBD2,TRBJ2-1,TRBV9,.,TGTGCCAGCAGCACTAGCGGGAGTGGCAATGAGCAGTTCTTC,CASSTSGSGNEQFF
TRBD1,TRBJ2-7,TRBV7-2,.,TGTGCCAGCAGCGCAAACAGGGGCTACGAGCAGTACTTC,CASSANRGYEQYF
.,TRBJ1-6,TRBV7-2,.,TGTGCCAGCAGCCCGGAGACCTCGCTCCTCCACTTT,CASSPETSLLHF
.,TRBJ1-3,TRBV30,once,TGTGCCTGGAGTGTCTATTCTGGAAACACCATATATTTT,CAWSVYSGNTIYF
TRBD1,TRBJ2-1,TRBV11-2,.,TGTGCCAGCAGCCACAGGGACAGGGTCAATGAGCAGTTCTTC,CASSHRDRVNEQFF
TRBD1,TRBJ2-5,TRBV19,.,TGTGCCAGTAGCCCCCGGACAGGGGGCATAGAGACCCAGTACTTC,CASSPRTGGIETQYF
.,TRBJ2-1,TRBV20-1,.,TGCAGTGCTAGAGATTCTCCTGAGCAGTTCTTC,CSARDSPEQFF
TRBD2,TRBJ2-5,TRBV6-2/TRBV6-3,.,TGTGCCAGCAGTTACTCCGGACTAGCGGGAGGTCGGGAGACCCAGTACTTC,CASSYSGLAGGRETQYF
.,TRBJ1-4,TRBV30,.,TGTGCCTGGAGTGTATGGGGGCTCGATGAAAAACTGTTTTTT,CAWSVWGLDEKLFF
TRBD1,TRBJ1-1,TRBV19,.,TGTGCCAGTAGCCCCCGACAGGGGATGAACACTGAAGCTTTCTTT,CASSPRQGMNTEAFF
TRBD1,TRBJ2-7,TRBV20-1,.,TGCAGCTCCGGGACAGGGGACGAGCAGTACTTC,CSSGTGDEQYF
TRBD1,TRBJ1-1,TRBV10-3,.,TGTGCCATCAGGGAGGACAGGACAATGAACACTGAAGCTTTCTTT,CAIREDRTMNTEAFF
TRBD1,TRBJ1-2,TRBV4-2,.,TGTGCCAGCAGCCCACCCGGACAGGGAAACTATGGCTACACCTTC,CASSPPGQGNYGYTF
.,TRBJ2-3,TRBV5-1,.,TGCGCCAGCTCACTAGGGGGGGGAACAGATACGCAGTATTTT,CASSLGGGTDTQYF
TRBD2,TRBJ2-2,TRBV30,.,TGTGCCTGGTTCCCTAGCGGGAGGGGGACCGGGGAGCTGTTTTTT,CAWFPSGRGTGELFF
.,TRBJ1-5,TRBV2,once,TGTGCCAGCAGCCGGACAGACCCCCCGGGGCCCCAGCATTTT,CASSRTDPPGPQHF
.,TRBJ2-7,TRBV29-1,.,TGCAGCGTAGGGGACTACGAGCAGTACTTC,CSVGDYEQYF
TRBD2,TRBJ2-7,TRBV7-2,once,TGTGCCAGCAGCTTAGCGCTAGCGGGCTCCTACGAGCAGTACTTC,CASSLALAGSYEQYF
.,TRBJ2-7,TRBV12-3/TRBV12-4,few,TGTGCCAGCAGTTTAGTAGGAGTCGAGCAGTACTTC,CASSLVGVEQYF
.,TRBJ1-6,TRBV24-1,once,TGTGCCACCAGTCTCGGGACACCGAATTCACCCCTCCACTTT,CATSLGTPNSPLHF
TRBD2,TRBJ2-5,TRBV7-9,.,TGTGCCAGCAGCTTAGGATTAGCGGGAAACCAAGAGACCCAGTACTTC,CASSLGLAGNQETQYF
.,TRBJ2-3,TRBV6-2/TRBV6-3,.,TGTGCCAGCAGTTACCGTGGCATTTCCCCGGATACGCAGTATTTT,CASSYRGISPDTQYF
TRBD2,TRBJ2-1,TRBV6-2/TRBV6-3,.,TGTGCCAGCAGTTACTCCCCTAGCGGGAGGGGGGCTGAGCAGTTCTTC,CASSYSPSGRGAEQFF
TRBD1,TRBJ2-2,TRBV7-2,once,TGTGCCAGCACCCCGAAACAGGGGTCCCCCGGGGAGCTGTTTTTT,CASTPKQGSPGELFF
.,TRBJ2-4,TRBV9,.,TGTGCCAGCAGCGCTTTCCCAGACTCCCAAAACATTCAGTACTTC,CASSAFPDSQNIQYF
TRBD2,TRBJ2-7,TRBV5-6,few,TGTGCCAGCAGCTTGGGGGGTCGGGGACTAGGAGTAGGATACGAGCAGTACTTC,CASSLGGRGLGVGYEQYF
.,TRBJ2-1,TRBV29-1,.,TGCAGCGTTGACCCCCAAGTTAGTGAGCAGTTCTTC,CSVDPQVSEQFF
TRBD2,TRBJ2-1,TRBV13,.,TGTGCCAGCAGCGACCTAGCGGGAGGCTTCTACAATGAGCAGTTCTTC,CASSDLAGGFYNEQFF
.,TRBJ1-4,TRBV27,.,TGTGCCAGCAGTTTACTGGGGGGGGCCAATGAAAAACTGTTTTTT,CASSLLGGANEKLFF
.,TRBJ2-7,TRBV3-1/TRBV3-2,.,TGTGCCAGCAGCCCAGGGGCCTACGAGCAGTACTTC,CASSPGAYEQYF
TRBD1,TRBJ1-6,TRBV6-2/TRBV6-3,.,TGTGCCAGCAGCCGGACAGGGGCCAATTCACCCCTCCACTTT,CASSRTGANSPLHF
TRBD2,TRBJ2-7,TRBV4-1,.,TGCGCCAGCAGCCAAGATGGGAGGGACGGAGCCTACGAGCAGTACTTC,CASSQDGRDGAYEQYF
TRBD1,TRBJ2-5,TRBV2,once,TGTGCCAGCGCATTAATCTCACAGGGGGCGGGGGAGACCCAGTACTTC,CASALISQGAGETQYF
TRBD2,TRBJ2-1,TRBV7-2,.,TGTGCCAGCAGCCAACTAGCGGGAGTCGGCAATGAGCAGTTCTTC,CASSQLAGVGNEQFF
TRBD1,TRBJ2-3,TRBV10-3,.,TGTGCCATCAGTGAGAGGGGGCAAGCAGATACGCAGTATTTT,CAISERGQADTQYF
.,TRBJ1-4,TRBV11-1,.,TGTGCCAGCAGCCCCCGAAGGGGCGAAAAACTGTTTTTT,CASSPRRGEKLFF
.,TRBJ2-3,TRBV5-1,few,TGCGCCAGCTCCGACTTGGATACGCAGTATTTT,CASSDLDTQYF